The rows below give T cell receptor beta chains drawn from one sample of a study of blood T cell repertoires in COVID-19. Here immunoSEQ multiplex PCR was the method, and the copy in TCRdb shows in-frame clones only, minus some. The top ten clones hold about 7% of a sample with roughly 180,000 clones, 65% to 85% of them seen once. The sequencing sample was made of peripheral blood. These receptors all stem from a middle-aged woman with COVID-19, enrolled during active disease. The CDR3 runs from the conserved cysteine through the conserved F or W. D genes are given only for firm matches. Part of the rows lack a size; the others show once, few, many or a class for expanded clones.

- TRBJ1-2 - TRBV6-5 CASRLQQANYGYTF TGTGCCAGCAGGCTACAGCAAGCTAACTATGGCTACACCTTC
- TRBJ1-2 - TRBV24-1 CATSDLYRDKGYTF TGTGCCACCAGTGATCTATACAGGGATAAAGGCTACACCTTC
- TRBJ1-1 - TRBV5-4 CASSLGANTEAFF TGTGCCAGCAGCTTGGGGGCGAACACTGAAGCTTTCTTT
- TRBJ1-4 - TRBV18 CASSLRQKDEKLFF TGTGCCAGCTCACTTCGACAGAAGGATGAAAAACTGTTTTTT
- TRBJ2-1 - TRBV29-1 CSVAQKLGNEQFF TGCAGCGTTGCACAGAAGCTTGGCAATGAGCAGTTCTTC
- TRBJ1-5 TRBD1 TRBV20-1 CSASGTVVQSPQHF TGCAGTGCTAGTGGGACAGTGGTGCAATCACCCCAGCATTTT
- TRBJ1-2 TRBD1 TRBV25-1 CASSGGQELNGYTF TGTGCCAGCAGTGGAGGACAGGAACTTAATGGCTACACCTTC
once TRBJ2-7 - TRBV6-2/TRBV6-3 CASSVQSAKEQYF TGTGCCAGCAGTGTACAGAGTGCCAAAGAGCAGTACTTC
- TRBJ1-2 - TRBV7-3 CASSETAGQTNGYTF TGTGCCAGCAGCGAGACAGCCGGACAGACCAATGGCTACACCTTC
- TRBJ1-6 - TRBV5-6 CASSLGGMSSPLHF TGTGCCAGCAGCCTGGGAGGGATGAGTTCACCCCTCCACTTT
- TRBJ2-3 TRBD2 TRBV3-1/TRBV3-2 CASSPLIGGSTDTQYF TGTGCCAGCAGCCCGCTTATCGGGGGGAGCACAGATACGCAGTATTTT
- TRBJ2-7 TRBD2 TRBV3-1/TRBV3-2 CASSLRLAGTYEQYF TGTGCCAGCAGCCTCCGACTAGCGGGAACCTACGAGCAGTACTTC